This TCR beta chain was profiled in a study of neurological immune-mediated disorders. The time point: longitudinal time-point 3. Unsorted libraries were generated from 2 million PBMCs held at -80 degrees C. Study findings and constraints: Sharing of CDR3 amino acid sequences among expanded clones across subjects was absent, suggesting private repertoires in all groups.

Germline lookup yields CDR1 DFQATT and CDR2 SNEGSKA (reference sequence). The ends were cut back, 6 bases at V and 3 bases at J, with 15 bases in the middle. The CDR3 loop spans 14 amino acids. The authors obtained over 180 million TCR-beta sequences from 15-18 subjects per sequencing run. From the 5' RACE reads, TCRdb called clonotypes with MiXCR, one entry per CDR3 protein. Of more than 95,000 distinct CDR3 sequences in the sample, 11% were seen once. This clonotype has a count of ten or more. No antigen is known for it. Source material: PBMCs. The sequence came from a female donor with HTLV-1-associated myelopathy (HAM/TSP). The rearrangement uses TRBV20-1 and TRBJ1-5; possibly TRBD1 for D (6 bases). CDR3 residues: CSALRAGDNQPQHF. Here the CDR3 DNA reads TGCAGTGCCCTCAGGGCAGGGGACAATCAGCCCCAGCATTTT.